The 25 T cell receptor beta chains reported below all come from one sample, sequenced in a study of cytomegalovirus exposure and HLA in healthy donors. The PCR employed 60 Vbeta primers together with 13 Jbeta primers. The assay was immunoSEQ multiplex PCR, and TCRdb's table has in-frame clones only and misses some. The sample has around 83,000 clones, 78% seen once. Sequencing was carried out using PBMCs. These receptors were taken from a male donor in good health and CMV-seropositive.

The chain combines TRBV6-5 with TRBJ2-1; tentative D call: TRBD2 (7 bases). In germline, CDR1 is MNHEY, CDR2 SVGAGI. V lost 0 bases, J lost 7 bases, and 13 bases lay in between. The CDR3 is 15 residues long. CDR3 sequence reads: CASSYSGGARNEQFF. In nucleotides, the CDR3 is TGTGCCAGCAGTTACTCTGGGGGGGCTAGGAATGAGCAGTTCTTC.

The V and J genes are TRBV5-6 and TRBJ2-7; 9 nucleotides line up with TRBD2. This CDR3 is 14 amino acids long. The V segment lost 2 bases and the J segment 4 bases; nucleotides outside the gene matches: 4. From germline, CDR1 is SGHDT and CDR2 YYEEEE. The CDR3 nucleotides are TGTGCCAGCAGCTTAAGACTAGCGGTTTACGAGCAGTACTTC. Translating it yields CASSLRLAVYEQYF.

The CDR3 DNA is TGTGCCAGCAGCAGACAGGCTTTGAACACTGAAGCTTTCTTT. As protein: CASSRQALNTEAFF. V gene TRBV28 combines with J gene TRBJ1-1; tentatively, D is TRBD1 (6 bases). The CDR3 length is 14 residues. The V and J ends lost 6 bases and 0 bases respectively, with 11 bases between them. In germline, CDR1 is MDHEN, CDR2 SYDVKM.

CDR3 region: CASSLFLAGTDTQYF. In DNA, the CDR3 is TGTGCCAGCAGTTTATTCCTAGCGGGAACAGATACGCAGTATTTT. V and J are TRBV28 and TRBJ2-3, with TRBD2 matching 9 bases. After removal of 1 base from V and 3 bases from J, the junction contained 2 bases not matched to a gene. Germline V gene lookup returns CDR1 MDHEN and CDR2 SYDVKM. This CDR3 comprises 15 residues.

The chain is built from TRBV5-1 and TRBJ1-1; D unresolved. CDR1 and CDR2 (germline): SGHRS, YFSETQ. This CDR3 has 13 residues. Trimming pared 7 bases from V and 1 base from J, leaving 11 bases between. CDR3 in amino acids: CASGDRGNTEAFF. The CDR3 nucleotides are TGCGCCAGCGGCGACCGGGGGAACACTGAAGCTTTCTTT.

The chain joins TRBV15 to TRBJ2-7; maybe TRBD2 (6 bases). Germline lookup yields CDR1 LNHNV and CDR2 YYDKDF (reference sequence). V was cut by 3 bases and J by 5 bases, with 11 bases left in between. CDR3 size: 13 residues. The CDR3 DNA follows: TGTGCCACCAGCAGGGTGCGGGGTAACGAGCAGTACTTC. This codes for CATSRVRGNEQYF.

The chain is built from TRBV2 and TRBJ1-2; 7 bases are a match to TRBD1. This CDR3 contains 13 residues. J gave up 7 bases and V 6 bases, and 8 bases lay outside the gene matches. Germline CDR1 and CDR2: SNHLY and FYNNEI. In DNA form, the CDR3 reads TGTGCCAGCAGGGTTCAGGGGGGAGGTGGCTACACCTTC. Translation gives CASRVQGGGGYTF.

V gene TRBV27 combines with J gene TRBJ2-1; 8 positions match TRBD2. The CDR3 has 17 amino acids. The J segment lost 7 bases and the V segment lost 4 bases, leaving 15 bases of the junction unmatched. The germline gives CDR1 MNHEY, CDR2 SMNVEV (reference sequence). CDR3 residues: CASSSPGGAGGGNEQFF. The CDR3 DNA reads TGTGCCAGCAGTTCGCCCGGTGGGGCGGGAGGAGGAAATGAGCAGTTCTTC.

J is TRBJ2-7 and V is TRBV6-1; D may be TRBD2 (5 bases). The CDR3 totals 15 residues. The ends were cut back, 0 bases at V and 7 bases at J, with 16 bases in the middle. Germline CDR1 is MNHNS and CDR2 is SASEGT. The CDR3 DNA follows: TGTGCCAGCAGTGAAGCTTCGGCAGCCTCGGGAGAGCAGTACTTC. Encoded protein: CASSEASAASGEQYF.

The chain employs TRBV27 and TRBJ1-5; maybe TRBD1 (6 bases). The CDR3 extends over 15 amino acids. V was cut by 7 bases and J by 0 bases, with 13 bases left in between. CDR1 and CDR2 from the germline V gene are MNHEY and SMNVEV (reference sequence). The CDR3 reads CASKFRDNSNQPQHF. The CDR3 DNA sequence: TGTGCCAGCAAGTTCAGGGACAATAGCAATCAGCCCCAGCATTTT.

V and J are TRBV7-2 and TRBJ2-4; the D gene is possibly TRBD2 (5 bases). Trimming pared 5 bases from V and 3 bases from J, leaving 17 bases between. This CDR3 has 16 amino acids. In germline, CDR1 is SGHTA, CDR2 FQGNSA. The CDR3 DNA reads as TGTGCCAGCAGCCAGGCACGGGGTAATGGCAAAAACATTCAGTACTTC. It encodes CASSQARGNGKNIQYF.

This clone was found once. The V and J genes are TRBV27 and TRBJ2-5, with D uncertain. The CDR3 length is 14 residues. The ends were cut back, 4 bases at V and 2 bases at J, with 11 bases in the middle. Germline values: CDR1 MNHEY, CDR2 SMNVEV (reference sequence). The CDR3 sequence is CASSYRLDQETQYF. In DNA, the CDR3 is TGTGCCAGCAGTTACCGCTTAGATCAAGAGACCCAGTACTTC.

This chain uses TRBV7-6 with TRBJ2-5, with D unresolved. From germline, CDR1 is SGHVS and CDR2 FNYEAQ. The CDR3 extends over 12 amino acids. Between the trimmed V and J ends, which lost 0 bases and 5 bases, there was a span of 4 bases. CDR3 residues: CASSLAQETQYF. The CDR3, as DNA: TGTGCCAGCAGCTTAGCGCAGGAGACCCAGTACTTC.

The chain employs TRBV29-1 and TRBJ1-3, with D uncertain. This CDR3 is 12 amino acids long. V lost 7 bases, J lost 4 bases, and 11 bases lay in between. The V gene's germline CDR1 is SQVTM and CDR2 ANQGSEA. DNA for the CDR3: TGCAGCGGAGGCTTTGGCGGAAACACCATATATTTT. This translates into CSGGFGGNTIYF.

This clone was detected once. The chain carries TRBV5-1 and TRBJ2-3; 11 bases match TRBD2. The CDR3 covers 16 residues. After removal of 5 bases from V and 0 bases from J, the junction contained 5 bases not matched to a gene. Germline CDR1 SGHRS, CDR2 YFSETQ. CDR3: CASSYSGRASTDTQYF. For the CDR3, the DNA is TGCGCCAGCAGTTATAGCGGGAGGGCCAGCACAGATACGCAGTATTTT.

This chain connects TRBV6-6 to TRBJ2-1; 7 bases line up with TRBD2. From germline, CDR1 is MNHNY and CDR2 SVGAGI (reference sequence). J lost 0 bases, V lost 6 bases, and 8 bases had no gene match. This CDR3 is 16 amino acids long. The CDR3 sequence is CASSPGLAVSYNEQFF. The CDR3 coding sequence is TGTGCCAGCAGCCCCGGGCTAGCGGTCTCCTACAATGAGCAGTTCTTC.

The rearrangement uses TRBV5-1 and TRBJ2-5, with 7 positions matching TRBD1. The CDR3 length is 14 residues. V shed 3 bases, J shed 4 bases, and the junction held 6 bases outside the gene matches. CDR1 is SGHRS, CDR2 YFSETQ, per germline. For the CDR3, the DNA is TGCGCCAGCAGCTCCAGTGCAGGGGGAGAGACCCAGTACTTC. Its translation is CASSSSAGGETQYF.

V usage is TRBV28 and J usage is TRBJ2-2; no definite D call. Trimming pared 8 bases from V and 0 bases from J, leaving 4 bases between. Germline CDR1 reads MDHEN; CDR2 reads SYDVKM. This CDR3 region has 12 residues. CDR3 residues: CASGPNTGELFF. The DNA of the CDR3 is TGTGCCAGCGGGCCGAACACCGGGGAGCTGTTTTTT.

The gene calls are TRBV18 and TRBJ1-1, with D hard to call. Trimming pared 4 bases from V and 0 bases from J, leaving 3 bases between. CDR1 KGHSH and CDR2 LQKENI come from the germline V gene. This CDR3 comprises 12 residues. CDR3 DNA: TGTGCCAGCTCACTAGTGAACACTGAAGCTTTCTTT. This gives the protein CASSLVNTEAFF.

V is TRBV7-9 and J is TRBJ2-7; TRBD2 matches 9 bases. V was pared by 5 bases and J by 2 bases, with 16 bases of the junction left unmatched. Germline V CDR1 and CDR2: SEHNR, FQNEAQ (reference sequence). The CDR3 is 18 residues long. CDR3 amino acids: CASSRGLAPIFPAYEQYF. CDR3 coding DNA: TGTGCCAGCAGCCGCGGACTAGCGCCCATATTCCCAGCCTACGAGCAGTACTTC.

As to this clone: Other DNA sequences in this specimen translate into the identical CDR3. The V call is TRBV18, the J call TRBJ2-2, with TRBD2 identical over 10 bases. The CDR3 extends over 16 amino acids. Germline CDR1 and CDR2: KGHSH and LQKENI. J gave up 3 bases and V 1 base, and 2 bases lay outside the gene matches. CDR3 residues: CASSPLAGGDTGELFF. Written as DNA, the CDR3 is TGTGCCAGCTCACCACTAGCGGGAGGTGACACCGGGGAGCTGTTTTTT.

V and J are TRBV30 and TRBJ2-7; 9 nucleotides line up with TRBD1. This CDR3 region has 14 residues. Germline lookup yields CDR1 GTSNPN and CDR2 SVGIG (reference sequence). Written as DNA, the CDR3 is TGTGCTGCTTACCGGGACAGGGCTACCTACGAGCAGTACTTC. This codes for CAAYRDRATYEQYF.

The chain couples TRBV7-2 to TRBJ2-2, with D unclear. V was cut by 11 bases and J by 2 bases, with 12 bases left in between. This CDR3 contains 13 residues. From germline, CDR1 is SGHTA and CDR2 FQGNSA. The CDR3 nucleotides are TGTGCCGGCGAGTTAGCAAACACCGGGGAGCTGTTTTTT. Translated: CAGELANTGELFF.

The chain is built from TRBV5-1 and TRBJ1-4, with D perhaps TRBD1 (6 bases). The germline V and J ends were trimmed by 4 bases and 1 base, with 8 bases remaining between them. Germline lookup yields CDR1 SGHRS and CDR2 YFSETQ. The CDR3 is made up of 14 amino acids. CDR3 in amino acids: CASSQGRTNEKLFF. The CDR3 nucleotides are TGCGCCAGCAGCCAGGGGCGAACTAATGAAAAACTGTTTTTT. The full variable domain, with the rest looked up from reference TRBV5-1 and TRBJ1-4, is KAGVTQTPRYLIKTRGQQVTLSCSPISGHRSVSWYQQTPGQGLQFLFEYFSETQRNKGNFPGRFSGRQFSNSRSEMNVSTLELGDSALYLCASSQGRTNEKLFFGSGTQLSVL.

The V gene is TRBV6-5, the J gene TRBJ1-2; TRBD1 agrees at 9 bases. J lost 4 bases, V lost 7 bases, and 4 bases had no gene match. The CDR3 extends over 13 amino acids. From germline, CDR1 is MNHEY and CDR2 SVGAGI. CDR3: CASKETGGYGYTF. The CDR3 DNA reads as TGTGCCAGCAAGGAGACAGGGGGCTATGGCTACACCTTC.